This TCR beta chain was found in a study of T cells of healthy individuals. MiXCR was run by TCRdb on the 5' RACE reads, yielding one entry per CDR3 protein. The sample lists about 53,000 distinct CDR3 sequences, about 14% occurring once. At least ten counts were recorded for this clonotype. CDR1 and CDR2 from the germline V gene are DFQATT and SNEGSKA (reference sequence). Trimming pared 0 bases from V and 8 bases from J, leaving 16 bases between. The CDR3 is 15 amino acids. The clonotype was recovered from a human donor in good health. This chain connects TRBV20-1 to TRBJ1-4; possibly TRBD1 for D (6 bases). CDR3 amino acids: CSARDLGQGWEKLFF. The CDR3 DNA follows: TGCAGTGCTAGAGATCTGGGGCAGGGGTGGGAAAAACTGTTTTTT.